These T cell receptor beta chains were read from a single sample in a study of cytomegalovirus exposure and HLA in healthy donors. Sequenced by immunoSEQ multiplex PCR; TCRdb stores in-frame clones only, minus some. This table has approximately 130,000 clones, roughly 80% appearing once. The sample consisted of PBMCs. These TCRs come from a girl aged 2-15 years in good health and CMV-seronegative. CDR3s include the opening cysteine and the closing phenylalanine or tryptophan. A D gene is named only where the DNA matches it firmly. Only some rows state a clone size, as once, few, many or a class for expanded clones.

TRBV15,TRBJ2-7,TRBD2,-,CATSRDGTSKYEQYF,TGTGCCACCAGCAGAGATGGGACTAGTAAATACGAGCAGTACTTC
TRBV13,TRBJ2-7,-,once,CASSLSGNSYEQYF,TGTGCCAGCAGCTTATCAGGGAATTCCTACGAGCAGTACTTC
TRBV15,TRBJ1-4,-,-,CATSRGTELNEKLFF,TGTGCCACCAGCAGAGGGACAGAACTTAATGAAAAACTGTTTTTT
TRBV10-3,TRBJ2-7,-,-,CAISESQMVLQWYEQYF,TGTGCCATCAGTGAGTCGCAGATGGTGCTTCAGTGGTACGAGCAGTACTTC
TRBV19,TRBJ2-1,TRBD1,-,CASMRTGSSYNEQFF,TGTGCCAGTATGAGGACAGGGAGCTCCTACAATGAGCAGTTCTTC
TRBV15,TRBJ1-2,-,-,CATSRDRNRLVDGYTF,TGTGCCACCAGCAGAGATAGGAACAGATTAGTGGATGGCTACACCTTC
TRBV10-1,TRBJ2-1,-,-,CASSATRSSYNEQFF,TGCGCCAGCAGTGCGACTCGGTCGTCCTACAATGAGCAGTTCTTC
TRBV4-3,TRBJ2-5,TRBD2,-,CASSQDRGGLAGTRTQYF,TGCGCCAGCAGCCAAGATAGGGGCGGACTAGCGGGGACTAGGACCCAGTACTTC
TRBV15,TRBJ1-1,-,few,CATSRVRSTVSEAFF,TGTGCCACCAGCAGAGTCAGATCGACAGTCTCTGAAGCTTTCTTT
TRBV11-2,TRBJ2-7,TRBD2,-,CASSLSGGTYEQYF,TGTGCCAGCAGCTTATCGGGGGGGACCTACGAGCAGTACTTC
TRBV30,TRBJ1-5,-,-,CAWNLSGGSGGYSNQPQHF,TGTGCCTGGAACTTATCGGGGGGGTCGGGAGGATATAGCAATCAGCCCCAGCATTTT
TRBV6-1,TRBJ2-5,TRBD2,-,CASSEARPRLAGNQETQYF,TGTGCCAGCAGTGAAGCGCGACCAAGACTAGCGGGGAATCAAGAGACCCAGTACTTC
TRBV19,TRBJ2-1,TRBD2,-,CASSERGGPGVNEQFF,TGTGCCAGTAGTGAACGGGGGGGCCCCGGGGTAAATGAGCAGTTCTTC
TRBV7-3,TRBJ2-2,TRBD1,once,CASSFTGGPAGELFF,TGTGCCAGCAGCTTTACAGGGGGCCCGGCCGGGGAGCTGTTTTTT
TRBV7-6,TRBJ1-1,TRBD1,-,CASSEGNRGREAEAFF,TGTGCCAGCAGCGAGGGAAATAGGGGGCGGGAAGCTGAAGCTTTCTTT
TRBV10-3,TRBJ2-1,TRBD2,-,CAISPQLSGSSYNEQFF,TGTGCCATCAGCCCACAACTTAGCGGGAGCTCCTACAATGAGCAGTTCTTC
TRBV25-1,TRBJ1-1,-,-,CASSSRGTEAFF,TGTGCCAGCAGTTCCAGGGGCACTGAAGCTTTCTTT
TRBV9,TRBJ2-1,TRBD2,-,CASSVSGTSTNNEQFF,TGTGCCAGCAGCGTGTCCGGGACTAGCACTAACAATGAGCAGTTCTTC
TRBV6-8,TRBJ2-1,TRBD1,-,CASSRTGRAYNEQFF,TGTGCCAGCAGTCGGACAGGGCGGGCCTACAATGAGCAGTTCTTC
TRBV2,TRBJ1-2,-,-,CASRSGGSSGYTF,TGTGCCAGCAGGAGCGGGGGCTCCTCTGGCTACACCTTC
TRBV9,TRBJ1-2,-,once,CASSVEGGRAYGYTF,TGTGCCAGCAGCGTAGAAGGTGGCAGGGCGTATGGCTACACCTTC
TRBV13,TRBJ1-1,TRBD1,-,CASSLGQGGTEAFF,TGTGCCAGCAGCCTCGGACAGGGAGGCACTGAAGCTTTCTTT
TRBV5-1,TRBJ2-1,TRBD2,-,CASSFGTSGANYNEQFF,TGCGCCAGCAGCTTCGGTACTAGCGGGGCGAATTACAATGAGCAGTTCTTC
TRBV5-1,TRBJ2-3,-,few,CASSLAVEVSDTQYF,TGCGCCAGCAGCTTGGCCGTGGAGGTTTCAGATACGCAGTATTTT
TRBV5-4,TRBJ2-1,TRBD1,-,CASNLGATGHNEQFF,TGTGCCAGCAACTTGGGTGCGACAGGGCACAATGAGCAGTTCTTC
TRBV6-1,TRBJ2-7,TRBD2,-,CASSDMLAGRVPYEQYF,TGTGCCAGCAGTGATATGCTAGCGGGTAGAGTACCCTACGAGCAGTACTTC
TRBV5-6,TRBJ2-1,-,few,CASSLDYEQFF,TGTGCCAGCAGCTTGGACTATGAGCAGTTCTTC